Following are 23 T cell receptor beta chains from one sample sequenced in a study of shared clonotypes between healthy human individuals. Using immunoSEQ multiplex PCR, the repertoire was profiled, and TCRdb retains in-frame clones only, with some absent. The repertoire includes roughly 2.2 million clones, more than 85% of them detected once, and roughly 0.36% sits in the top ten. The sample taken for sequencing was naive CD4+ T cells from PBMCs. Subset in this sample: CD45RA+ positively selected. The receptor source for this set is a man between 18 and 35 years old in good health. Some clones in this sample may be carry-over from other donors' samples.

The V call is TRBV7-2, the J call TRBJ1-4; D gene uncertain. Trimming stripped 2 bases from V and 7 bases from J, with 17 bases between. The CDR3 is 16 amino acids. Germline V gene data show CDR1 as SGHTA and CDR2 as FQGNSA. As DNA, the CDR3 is TGTGCCAGCAGCTTATCGAGACCTGGGAAAAGTGAAAAACTGTTTTTT. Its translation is CASSLSRPGKSEKLFF. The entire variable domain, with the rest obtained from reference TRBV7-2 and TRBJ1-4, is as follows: GAGVSQSPSNKVTEKGKDVELRCDPISGHTALYWYRQSLGQGLEFLIYFQGNSAPDKSGLPSDRFSAERTGGSVSTLTIQRTQQEDSAVYLCASSLSRPGKSEKLFFGSGTQLSVL.

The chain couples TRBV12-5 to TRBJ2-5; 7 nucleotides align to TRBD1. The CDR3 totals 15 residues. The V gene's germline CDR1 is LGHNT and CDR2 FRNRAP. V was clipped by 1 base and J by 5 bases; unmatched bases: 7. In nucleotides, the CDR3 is TGTGCTAGTGGTTTGGGGAGACAGGGAGAGGAGACCCAGTACTTC. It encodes CASGLGRQGEETQYF.

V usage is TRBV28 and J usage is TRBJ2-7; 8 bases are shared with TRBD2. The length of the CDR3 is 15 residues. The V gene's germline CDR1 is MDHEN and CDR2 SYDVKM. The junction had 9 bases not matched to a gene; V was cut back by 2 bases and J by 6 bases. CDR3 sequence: CASSLTWGLGGEQYF. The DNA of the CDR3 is TGTGCCAGCAGTTTAACCTGGGGACTAGGTGGCGAGCAGTACTTC.

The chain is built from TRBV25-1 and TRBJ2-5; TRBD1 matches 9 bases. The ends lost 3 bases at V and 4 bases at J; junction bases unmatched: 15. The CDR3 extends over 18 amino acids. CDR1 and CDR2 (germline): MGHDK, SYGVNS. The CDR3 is CASSDPQGANLRGETQYF. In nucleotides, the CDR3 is TGTGCCAGCAGTGACCCACAGGGGGCCAATTTAAGAGGAGAGACCCAGTACTTC. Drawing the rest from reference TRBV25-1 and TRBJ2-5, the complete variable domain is EADIYQTPRYLVIGTGKKITLECSQTMGHDKMYWYQQDPGMELHLIHYSYGVNSTEKGDLSSESTVSRIRTEHFPLTLESARPSHTSQYLCASSDPQGANLRGETQYFGPGTRLLVL.

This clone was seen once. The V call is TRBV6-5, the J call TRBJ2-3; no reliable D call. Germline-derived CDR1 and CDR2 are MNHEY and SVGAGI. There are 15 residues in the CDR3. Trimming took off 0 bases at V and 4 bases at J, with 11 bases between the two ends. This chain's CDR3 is CASSYSPITPDTQYF. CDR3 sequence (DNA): TGTGCCAGCAGTTACTCGCCCATTACCCCAGATACGCAGTATTTT.

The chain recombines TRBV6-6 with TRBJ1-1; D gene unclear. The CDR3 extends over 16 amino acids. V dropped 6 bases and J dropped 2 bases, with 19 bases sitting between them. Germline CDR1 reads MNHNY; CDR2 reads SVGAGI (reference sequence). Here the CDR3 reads CASSHTMGSKNTEAFF. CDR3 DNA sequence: TGTGCCAGCAGCCACACTATGGGGTCGAAAAACACTGAAGCTTTCTTT.

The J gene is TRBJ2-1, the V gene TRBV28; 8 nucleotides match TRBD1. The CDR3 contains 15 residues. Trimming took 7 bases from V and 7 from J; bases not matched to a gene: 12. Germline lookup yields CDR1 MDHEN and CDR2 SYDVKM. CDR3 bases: TGTGCCAGCACCCCACCCGGACAGGGCCGGAATGAGCAGTTCTTC. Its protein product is CASTPPGQGRNEQFF.

The CDR3 region is CAWSGTSSRQPQHF. The CDR3, as DNA: TGTGCCTGGAGTGGGACATCTAGCAGACAGCCCCAGCATTTT. The V and J genes are TRBV30 and TRBJ1-5; D might be TRBD1 (5 bases). V lost 1 base and J lost 7, with 14 bases in between. CDR3 length: 14 amino acids. The V gene's germline CDR1 is GTSNPN and CDR2 SVGIG (reference sequence).

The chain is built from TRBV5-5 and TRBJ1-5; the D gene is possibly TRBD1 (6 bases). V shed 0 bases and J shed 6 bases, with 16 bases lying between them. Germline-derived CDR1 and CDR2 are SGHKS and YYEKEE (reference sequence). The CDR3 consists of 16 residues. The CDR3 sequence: CASSLGTGTLSQPQHF. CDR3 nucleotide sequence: TGTGCCAGCAGCTTGGGTACCGGGACATTGAGTCAGCCCCAGCATTTT.

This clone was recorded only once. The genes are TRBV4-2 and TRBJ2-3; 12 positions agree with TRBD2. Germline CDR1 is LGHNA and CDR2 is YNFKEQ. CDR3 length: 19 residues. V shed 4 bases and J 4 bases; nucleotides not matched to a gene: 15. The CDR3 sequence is CASSPNQPLAGGDADTQYF. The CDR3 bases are TGTGCCAGCAGCCCGAATCAACCACTAGCGGGAGGCGACGCAGATACGCAGTATTTT.

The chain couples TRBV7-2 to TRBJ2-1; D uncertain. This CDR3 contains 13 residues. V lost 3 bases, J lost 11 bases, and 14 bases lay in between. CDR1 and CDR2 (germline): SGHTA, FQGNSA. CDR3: CASSFAHGPQQFF. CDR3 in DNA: TGTGCCAGCAGCTTCGCCCACGGCCCACAGCAGTTCTTC.

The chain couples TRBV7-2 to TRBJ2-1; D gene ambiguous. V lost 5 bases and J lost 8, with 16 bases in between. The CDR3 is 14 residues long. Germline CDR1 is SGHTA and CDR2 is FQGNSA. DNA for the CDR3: TGTGCCAGCAGCGTAGTGTGGGAAAGGGATGAGCAGTTCTTC. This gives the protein CASSVVWERDEQFF. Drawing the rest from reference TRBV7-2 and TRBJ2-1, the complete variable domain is GAGVSQSPSNKVTEKGKDVELRCDPISGHTALYWYRQSLGQGLEFLIYFQGNSAPDKSGLPSDRFSAERTGGSVSTLTIQRTQQEDSAVYLCASSVVWERDEQFFGPGTRLTVL.

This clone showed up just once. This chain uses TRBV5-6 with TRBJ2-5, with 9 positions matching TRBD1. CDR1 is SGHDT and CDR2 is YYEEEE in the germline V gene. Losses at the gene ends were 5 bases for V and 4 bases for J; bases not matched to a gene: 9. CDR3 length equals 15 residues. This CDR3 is CASRTLGQGPETQYF. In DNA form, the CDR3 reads TGTGCCAGCAGAACCCTCGGACAGGGGCCAGAGACCCAGTACTTC.

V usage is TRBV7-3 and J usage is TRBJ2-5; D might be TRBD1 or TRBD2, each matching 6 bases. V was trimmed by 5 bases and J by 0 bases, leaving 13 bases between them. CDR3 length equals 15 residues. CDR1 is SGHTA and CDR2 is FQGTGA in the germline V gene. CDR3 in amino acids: CASSGGGAHQETQYF. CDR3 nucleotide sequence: TGTGCCAGCAGCGGGGGCGGGGCCCACCAAGAGACCCAGTACTTC.

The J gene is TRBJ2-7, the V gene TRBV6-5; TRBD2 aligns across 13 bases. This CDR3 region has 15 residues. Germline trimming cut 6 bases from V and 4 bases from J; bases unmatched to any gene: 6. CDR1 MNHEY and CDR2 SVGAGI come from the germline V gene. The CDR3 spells CASSDPGLAGYEQYF. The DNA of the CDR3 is TGTGCCAGCAGCGACCCGGGACTAGCGGGGTACGAGCAGTACTTC.

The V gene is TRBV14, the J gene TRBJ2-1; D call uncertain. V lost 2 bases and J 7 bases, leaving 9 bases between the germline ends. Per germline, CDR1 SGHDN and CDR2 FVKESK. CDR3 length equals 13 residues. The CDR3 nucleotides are TGTGCCAGCAGCCAACGCCGCAGAAATGAGCAGTTCTTC. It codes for CASSQRRRNEQFF.

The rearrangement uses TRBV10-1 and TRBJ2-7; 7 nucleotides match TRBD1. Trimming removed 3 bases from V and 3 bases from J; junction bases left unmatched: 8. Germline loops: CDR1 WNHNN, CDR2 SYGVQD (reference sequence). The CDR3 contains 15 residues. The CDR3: CASSEEGTAHYEQYF. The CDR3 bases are TGCGCCAGCAGTGAAGAAGGGACAGCCCACTACGAGCAGTACTTC.

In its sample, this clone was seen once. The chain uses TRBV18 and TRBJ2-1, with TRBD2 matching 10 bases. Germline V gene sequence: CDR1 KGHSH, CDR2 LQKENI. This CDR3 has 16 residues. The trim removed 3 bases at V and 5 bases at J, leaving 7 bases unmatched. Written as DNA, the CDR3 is TGTGCCAGCTCACCGAGGATAGCGGGAGGTCACAATGAGCAGTTCTTC. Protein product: CASSPRIAGGHNEQFF. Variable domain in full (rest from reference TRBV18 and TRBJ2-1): NAGVMQNPRHLVRRRGQEARLRCSPMKGHSHVYWYRQLPEEGLKFMVYLQKENIIDESGMPKERFSAEFPKEGPSILRIQQVVRGDSAAYFCASSPRIAGGHNEQFFGPGTRLTVL.

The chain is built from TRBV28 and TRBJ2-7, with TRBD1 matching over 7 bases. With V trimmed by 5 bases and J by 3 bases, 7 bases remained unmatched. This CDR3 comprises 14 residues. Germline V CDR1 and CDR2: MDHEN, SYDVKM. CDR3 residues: CASSLGQRIYEQYF. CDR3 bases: TGTGCCAGCAGTCTGGGACAGCGAATCTACGAGCAGTACTTC.

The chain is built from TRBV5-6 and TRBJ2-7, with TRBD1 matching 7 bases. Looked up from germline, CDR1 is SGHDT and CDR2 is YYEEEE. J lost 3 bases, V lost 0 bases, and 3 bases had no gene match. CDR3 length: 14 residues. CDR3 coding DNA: TGTGCCAGCAGCTTGGGGACAGGCAACTACGAGCAGTACTTC. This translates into CASSLGTGNYEQYF.

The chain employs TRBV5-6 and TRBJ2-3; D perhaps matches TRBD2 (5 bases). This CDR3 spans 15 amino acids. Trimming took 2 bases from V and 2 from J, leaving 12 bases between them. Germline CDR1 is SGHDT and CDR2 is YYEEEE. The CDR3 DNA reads TGTGCCAGCAGCTTCGGGGTCGGACTCACAGATACGCAGTATTTT. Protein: CASSFGVGLTDTQYF.

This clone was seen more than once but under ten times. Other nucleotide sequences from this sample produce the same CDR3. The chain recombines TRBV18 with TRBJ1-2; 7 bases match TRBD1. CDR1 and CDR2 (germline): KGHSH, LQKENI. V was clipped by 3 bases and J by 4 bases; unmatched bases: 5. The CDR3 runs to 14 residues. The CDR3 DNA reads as TGTGCCAGCTCACCGGGGCAGGGGGGCTATGGCTACACCTTC. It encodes CASSPGQGGYGYTF.

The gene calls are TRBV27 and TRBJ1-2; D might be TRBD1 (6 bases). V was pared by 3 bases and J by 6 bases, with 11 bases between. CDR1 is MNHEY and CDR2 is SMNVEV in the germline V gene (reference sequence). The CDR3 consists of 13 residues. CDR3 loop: CASSFRGANGYTF. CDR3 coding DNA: TGTGCCAGCAGTTTCCGGGGGGCGAATGGCTACACCTTC.